The following is a T cell receptor (beta chain) sequence with its context. There are 16 residues in the CDR3. In the authors' methods: Amplified reference gene primers provided the basis for estimating nucleated cell counts. Repertoires were generated with immunoSEQ multiplex PCR, while TCRdb's copy carries only in-frame clones and drops some. V and J calls and clone size are as listed in that table; D and trimming were resolved from the DNA. The table shows some 7,900 clones, with approximately 84% occurring only once. This entry belongs to a study of blood T cell repertoires in COVID-19. In the study overall: The origin of the acute and convalescent COVID-19 samples was the United States, Italy and Spain. In each case, the material was cDNA or gDNA derived from T cells, B-cell-depleted T cells, or PBMCs.

The TCR comes from a human donor with active COVID-19. The donor label of this sample is uncertain. The chain joins TRBV21-1 to TRBJ2-2; whether TRBD1, the table's D call, matches the DNA was not checked. TRBV21-1 counts as a pseudogene. The sample comprised peripheral blood. CDR3: CASSTLGTGAPGELFF. Written as DNA, the CDR3 is TGTGCCAGCAGCACCCTCGGGACAGGGGCCCCCGGGGAGCTGTTTTTT.